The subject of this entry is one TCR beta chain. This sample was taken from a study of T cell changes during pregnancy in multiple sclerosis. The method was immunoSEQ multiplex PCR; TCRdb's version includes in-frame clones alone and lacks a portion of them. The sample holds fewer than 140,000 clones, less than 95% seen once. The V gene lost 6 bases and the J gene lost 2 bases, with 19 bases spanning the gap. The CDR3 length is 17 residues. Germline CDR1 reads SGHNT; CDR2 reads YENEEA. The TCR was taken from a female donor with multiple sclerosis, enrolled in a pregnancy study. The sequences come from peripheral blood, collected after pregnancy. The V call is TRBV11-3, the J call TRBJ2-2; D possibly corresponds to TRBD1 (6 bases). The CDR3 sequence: CASSLNPGQINTGELFF. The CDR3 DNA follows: TGTGCCAGCAGTCTTAACCCGGGACAAATTAACACCGGGGAGCTGTTTTTT.